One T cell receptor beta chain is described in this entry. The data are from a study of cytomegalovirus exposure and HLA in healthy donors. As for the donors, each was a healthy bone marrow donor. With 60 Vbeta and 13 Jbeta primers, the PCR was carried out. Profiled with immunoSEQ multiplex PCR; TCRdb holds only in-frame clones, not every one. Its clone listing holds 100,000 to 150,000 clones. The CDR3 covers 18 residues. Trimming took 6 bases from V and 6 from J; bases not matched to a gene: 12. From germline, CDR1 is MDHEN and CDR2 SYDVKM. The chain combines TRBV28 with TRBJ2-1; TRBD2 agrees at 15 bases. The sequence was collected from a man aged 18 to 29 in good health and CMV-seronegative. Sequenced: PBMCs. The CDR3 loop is CASSLTGTSGRFINEQFF. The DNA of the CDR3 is TGTGCCAGCAGCCTAACCGGGACTAGCGGGAGGTTTATCAATGAGCAGTTCTTC. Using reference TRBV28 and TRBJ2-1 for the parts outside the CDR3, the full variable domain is DVKVTQSSRYLVKRTGEKVFLECVQDMDHENMFWYRQDPGLGLRLIYFSYDVKMKEKGDIPEGYSVSREKKERFSLILESASTNQTSMYLCASSLTGTSGRFINEQFFGPGTRLTVL.